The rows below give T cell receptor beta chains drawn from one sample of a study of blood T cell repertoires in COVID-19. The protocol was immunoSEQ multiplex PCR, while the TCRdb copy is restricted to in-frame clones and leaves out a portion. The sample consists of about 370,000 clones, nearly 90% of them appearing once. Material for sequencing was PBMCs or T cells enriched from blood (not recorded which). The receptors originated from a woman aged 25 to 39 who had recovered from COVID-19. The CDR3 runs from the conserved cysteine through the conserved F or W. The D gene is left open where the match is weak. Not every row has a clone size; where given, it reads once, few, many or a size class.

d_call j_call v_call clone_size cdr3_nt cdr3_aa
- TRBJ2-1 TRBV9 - TGTGCCAGCAGCGTAGAGTTTCGGGCGGGAAGGTCCAGGGGGATGAGCGGCAATGAGCAGTTCTTC CASSVEFRAGRSRGMSGNEQFF
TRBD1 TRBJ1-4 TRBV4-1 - TGCGCCAGCAGATCGGGACAGGGGGTAACTAATGAAAAACTGTTTTTT CASRSGQGVTNEKLFF
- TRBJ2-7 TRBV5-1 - TGCGCCAGCAGCTTGGGGGGGCACTACGAGCAGTACTTC CASSLGGHYEQYF
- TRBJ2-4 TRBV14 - TGTGCCAGCAGCCAAGAGTCAGGGGCCGGTTCCAAAAACATTCAGTACTTC CASSQESGAGSKNIQYF
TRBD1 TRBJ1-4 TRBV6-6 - TGTGCCAGCAGTTCCCGTGGACAGGGGGGTGAAAAACTGTTTTTT CASSSRGQGGEKLFF
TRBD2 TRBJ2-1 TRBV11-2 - TGTGCCAGCAGCCTAACTAGCGGGATTTACAATGAGCAGTTCTTC CASSLTSGIYNEQFF
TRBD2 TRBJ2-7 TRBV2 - TGTGCCAGCAGTCCCGGGACTAGCGGGACCCGTGAGCAGTACTTC CASSPGTSGTREQYF
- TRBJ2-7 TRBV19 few TGTGCCAGTAGTATAGTGGGGAGGAGCTACGAGCAGTACTTC CASSIVGRSYEQYF
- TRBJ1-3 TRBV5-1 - TGCGCCAGCAGCTTGCTTCCGGGCTCTGGAAACACCATATATTTT CASSLLPGSGNTIYF
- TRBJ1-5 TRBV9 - TGTGCCAGCAGCGTAGACAGCAGCAATCAGCCCCAGCATTTT CASSVDSSNQPQHF
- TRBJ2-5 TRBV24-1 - TGTGCCACCAGTGCCCGGGGCCAAGAGACCCAGTACTTC CATSARGQETQYF
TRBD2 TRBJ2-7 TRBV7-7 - TGTGCTAGCAGCTTAGCTGGGGCTAGCGGCTACGAGCAGTACTTC CASSLAGASGYEQYF
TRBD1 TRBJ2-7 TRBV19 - TGTGCCAGTAGTATAGGACAGGGTTGGATCGACGAGCAGTACTTC CASSIGQGWIDEQYF
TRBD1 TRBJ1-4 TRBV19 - TGTGCCAGTAACTCGGGACAGGGGTATGAAAAACTGTTTTTT CASNSGQGYEKLFF
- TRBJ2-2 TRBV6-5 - TGTGCCAGCAAGAACCGGGACACCGGGACCGGGGAGCTGTTTTTT CASKNRDTGTGELFF
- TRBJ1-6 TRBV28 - TGTGCCAGCAGTTTATTGGGGGGGGGCTCACCCCTCCACTTT CASSLLGGGSPLHF
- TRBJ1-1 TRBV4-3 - TGCGCCAGCAGCCAAGTGGTCCCGGGGGCTGAAGCTTTCTTT CASSQVVPGAEAFF
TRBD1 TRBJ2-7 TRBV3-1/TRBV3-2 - TGTGCCAGCAGCCAGATTCACAGGGGCGAAAGGGGCGAGCAGTACTTC CASSQIHRGERGEQYF
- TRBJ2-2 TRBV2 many TGTGCCAGCAGTGAGGTGAGGGTAGCGGTGAACACCGGGGAGCTGTTTTTT CASSEVRVAVNTGELFF
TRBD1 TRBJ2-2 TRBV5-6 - TGTGCCAGCAGCTATACAGGGGGCACCGGGGAGCTGTTTTTT CASSYTGGTGELFF
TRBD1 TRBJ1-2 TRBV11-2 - TGTGCCAGCAGCCTCGGGACAGGAGGACCGGGCACCTTC CASSLGTGGPGTF
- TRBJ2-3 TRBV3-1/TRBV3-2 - TGTGCCAGCAGCAGGGACTTAGGCACAGATACGCAGTATTTT CASSRDLGTDTQYF
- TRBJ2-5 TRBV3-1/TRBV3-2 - TGTGCCAGCAGCCCCCCAGGACTACAAGAGACCCAGTACTTC CASSPPGLQETQYF
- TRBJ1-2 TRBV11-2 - TGTGCCAGCAGCTTAGATCCTTCAACAGGCTATGGCTACACCTTC CASSLDPSTGYGYTF
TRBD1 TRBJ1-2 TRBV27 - TGTGCCAGCAGCCTAACGGGGGTTCAGGGGGCGCATGGCTACACCTTC CASSLTGVQGAHGYTF
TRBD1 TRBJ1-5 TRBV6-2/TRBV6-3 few TGTGCCAGCAGCCGACAGGGGTACAATCAGCCCCAGCATTTT CASSRQGYNQPQHF
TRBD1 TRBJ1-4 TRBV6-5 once TGTGCCAGCAGTAGTACAGGGGTCCTAGGGGAAAAACTGTTTTTT CASSSTGVLGEKLFF
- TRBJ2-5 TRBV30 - TGTGCCTGGAGTGTTGGCGGCGGCGAGACCCAGTACTTC CAWSVGGGETQYF
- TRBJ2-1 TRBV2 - TGTGCCAGCAGAGGAGGACCTGAGCAGTTCTTC CASRGGPEQFF
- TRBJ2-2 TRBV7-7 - TGTGCTAGCAGCCCTTCCCCTATTCCGAACACCGGGGAGCTGTTTTTT CASSPSPIPNTGELFF
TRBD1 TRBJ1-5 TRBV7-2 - TGTGCCAGCAGCCCAAGAGGACAGGGGGGAATCTCCCCCCAGCATTTT CASSPRGQGGISPQHF
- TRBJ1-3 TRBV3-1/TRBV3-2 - TGTGCCAGCAGCCCTCGAGGGAAAACCTGGCCTGGAAACACCATATATTTT CASSPRGKTWPGNTIYF
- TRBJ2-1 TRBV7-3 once TGTGCCAGCAGCTTCGAAGCCGGACTGAACGGGGATGAGCAGTTCTTC CASSFEAGLNGDEQFF
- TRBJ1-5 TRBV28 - TGTGCCAGCAGTAAGCCGGACGGGGAGTGGAGCAATCAGCCCCAGCATTTT CASSKPDGEWSNQPQHF
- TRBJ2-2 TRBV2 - TGTGCCAGCACCCTTCTCAGCGGGTCGAACACCGGGGAGCTGTTTTTT CASTLLSGSNTGELFF
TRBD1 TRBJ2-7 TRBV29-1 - TGCAGCGTTGTGACAGGGGCCTACGAGCAGTACTTC CSVVTGAYEQYF
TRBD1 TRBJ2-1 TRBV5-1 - TGCGCCAGCAGTTTCCCTTTAAGGGGGCCCTCCTACAATGAGCAGTTCTTC CASSFPLRGPSYNEQFF
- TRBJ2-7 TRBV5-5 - TGTGCCAGCAGCCCCCCGGGGTCCGACGAGCAGTACTTC CASSPPGSDEQYF
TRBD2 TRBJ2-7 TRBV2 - TGTGCCAGAAAAGCGGGGGATACCTACGAGCAGTACTTC CARKAGDTYEQYF
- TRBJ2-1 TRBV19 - TGTGCCAGTAGTATAGATCCCCCAGCGAGCGGGCCCTACAATGAGCAGTTCTTC CASSIDPPASGPYNEQFF
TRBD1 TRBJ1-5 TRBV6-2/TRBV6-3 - TGTGCCAGCAGTTACCTCCCGGGACAGGGCGATCAGCCCCAGCATTTT CASSYLPGQGDQPQHF
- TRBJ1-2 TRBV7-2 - TGTGCCAGCAGCCCCGACAATAACTATGGCTACACCTTC CASSPDNNYGYTF
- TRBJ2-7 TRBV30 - TGTGCCTGGAGTCGGGACATCTACGAGCAGTACTTC CAWSRDIYEQYF
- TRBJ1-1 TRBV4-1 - TGCGCCAGCAGCCAATTCCAGGTGAACACTGAAGCTTTCTTT CASSQFQVNTEAFF
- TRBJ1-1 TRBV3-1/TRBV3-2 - TGTGCCAGCAGCTACCAGGGGTACACTGAAGCTTTCTTT CASSYQGYTEAFF